Described below is a single T cell receptor delta chain sequence and its context. This likely reflects a read error, since a far larger clone is one base away. The V gene's germline CDR1 is GEAIGNYY and CDR2 EKD. CDR3 length: 15 amino acids. V was shortened by 6 bases and J by 7 bases, with 23 bases between the two germline ends. The record originates from a study of gamma-delta T cells after stem cell transplantation. TCRdb re-called the RT-PCR reads through CATT. Among under 2,500 delta-chain clones listed, about 44% were seen once. This rearrangement joins TRDV2 to TRDJ1, with D perhaps TRDD3 (5 bases). The clonotype originates from a human donor. It is not recorded whose cells these are; they may come from a transplant donor. Input material: gamma-delta T cells. Written as DNA, the CDR3 is TGTGCCTGTCTAAATTTACTGGAGAACCGCGGTAAACTCATCTTT. As protein: CACLNLLENRGKLIF.